This TCR beta chain is drawn from a study of blood T cell repertoires in COVID-19. Study-level background: The origin of the acute and convalescent COVID-19 samples was the United States, Italy and Spain.

Germline CDR1 is PRHDT and CDR2 is FYEKMQ (reference sequence). This CDR3 is built from 15 residues. V lost 4 bases and J lost 3, with 16 bases in between. Authors' processing steps: Cell counts per sample came from amplifying reference gene primers. Clones were read by immunoSEQ multiplex PCR, and TCRdb kept only the in-frame ones, dropping some. The V and J calls and clone size are taken from that table; D and trimming were inferred from the DNA. The table includes more than 150,000 clones, about four fifths detected once. Seattle patients were enrolled during active infection and followed longitudinally.

The chain recombines TRBV13 with TRBJ2-7; TRBD2 is a possible D gene (6 bases). This receptor was identified in a woman aged 80 or older with COVID-19, enrolled during active disease. Sequenced input: peripheral blood. The CDR3 loop reads CASSSSGTPLYEQYF. DNA of the CDR3: TGTGCCAGCAGCTCATCCGGGACTCCCCTCTACGAGCAGTACTTC.